A selection of T cell receptor beta chains follows, all from one sample in a study of blood T cell repertoires in COVID-19. Clones were sequenced by immunoSEQ multiplex PCR, and TCRdb holds only the in-frame ones, with some missing. The table has about 330,000 clones, 88% seen once. Specimen: peripheral blood. These receptors came from a woman in her forties or fifties with active or convalescent COVID-19. CDR3s include the opening cysteine and the closing phenylalanine or tryptophan. Fields, in order: J gene, clone size, D gene, V gene, CDR3 DNA, CDR3 protein. The D gene is left open where the match is weak. The size entry is marked missing in some rows and otherwise reads once, few, many or a size class.

>TRBJ2-2|few|NA|TRBV6-5
TGTGCCAGCAGGGGAGGCGGGACTGGCACCGGGGAGCTGTTTTTT
CASRGGGTGTGELFF
>TRBJ2-7|NA|NA|TRBV7-8
TGTGCCAGCAGCTTAGCCGGTCTTAAGTACGAGCAGTACTTC
CASSLAGLKYEQYF
>TRBJ2-7|NA|TRBD1|TRBV5-4
TGTGCCAGCAGCAAAACGGGGACAGCCTACGAGCAGTACTTC
CASSKTGTAYEQYF
>TRBJ2-1|once|TRBD2|TRBV5-4
TGTGCCAGCAGCCGGAGGCTAGCGGGCTACAATGAGCAGTTCTTC
CASSRRLAGYNEQFF
>TRBJ1-2|NA|TRBD1|TRBV5-5
TGTGCCAGCAGCTTGGCAGGGGGCTCGAACTATGGCTACACCTTC
CASSLAGGSNYGYTF
>TRBJ2-7|NA|TRBD2|TRBV27
TGTGCCAGCAGCCTCGGACTAGCGGGGTCCTACTCCTACGAGCAGTACTTC
CASSLGLAGSYSYEQYF
>TRBJ2-1|once|TRBD2|TRBV7-2
TGTGCCAGCAGCGCGACAGCGGGAGCCAATGAGCAGTTCTTC
CASSATAGANEQFF
>TRBJ1-1|NA|NA|TRBV2
TGTGCCAGCAGTGTTAGGGGCAACACTGAAGCTTTCTTT
CASSVRGNTEAFF
>TRBJ2-7|once|NA|TRBV3-1/TRBV3-2
TGTGCCAGCAGCCAAACCCAGGTTCAGGGGCAGTACTTC
CASSQTQVQGQYF
>TRBJ2-1|NA|TRBD2|TRBV9
TGTGCCAGCAGCCTTGGGACTAGCGGAGCCCCAGGCAATGAGCAGTTCTTC
CASSLGTSGAPGNEQFF
>TRBJ2-1|NA|TRBD2|TRBV3-1/TRBV3-2
TGTGCCAGCAGTGTCGGGACTAGCGACTACAATGAGCAGTTCTTC
CASSVGTSDYNEQFF
>TRBJ1-6|NA|NA|TRBV2
TGTGCCAGCATCTCCGACGCAACTAAAGATTCACCCCTCCACTTT
CASISDATKDSPLHF
>TRBJ1-5|NA|NA|TRBV19
TGTGCCAGTAGTTGGGGCAGTGGGAGCAATCAGCCCCAGCATTTT
CASSWGSGSNQPQHF
>TRBJ1-2|NA|NA|TRBV30
TGTGCCTGGAGAGCGGCAAGGGGGATCTATGGCTACACCTTC
CAWRAARGIYGYTF
>TRBJ2-1|few|TRBD2|TRBV7-2
TGTGCCAGCAGCTTAGCGGGGACTAGCGGGGGGGCTCGGTACAATGAGCAGTTCTTC
CASSLAGTSGGARYNEQFF
>TRBJ2-5|few|TRBD1|TRBV7-9
TGTGCCAGCAGCCCCACAGGGGGCCGGACCATGGGGGGAGAGACCCAGTACTTC
CASSPTGGRTMGGETQYF
>TRBJ1-3|NA|NA|TRBV5-4
TGTGCCAGCAGCTTGACAGGCCGGAACTCTGGAAACACCATATATTTT
CASSLTGRNSGNTIYF
>TRBJ1-1|NA|NA|TRBV6-5
TGTGCCAGCATCGACAAGGAGGGGCCTTTCTTT
CASIDKEGPFF
>TRBJ2-1|NA|TRBD2|TRBV4-3
TGCGCCAGCAGCCAAGACTGGCTAGCGGCCTACAATGAGCAGTTCTTC
CASSQDWLAAYNEQFF
>TRBJ2-2|NA|TRBD2|TRBV27
TGTGCCAGCAGTCCGATCACTAGCGGGGGGGCGTCCGGGGAGCTGTTTTTT
CASSPITSGGASGELFF
>TRBJ2-3|NA|TRBD2|TRBV6-6
TGTGCCAGCAGTCAGCGGGGGCGCACAGATACGCAGTATTTT
CASSQRGRTDTQYF
>TRBJ1-1|NA|NA|TRBV4-1
TGCGCCAGCAGCCCTAGCCCAGGATTCGTAGCTTTCTTT
CASSPSPGFVAFF
>TRBJ2-7|few|NA|TRBV27
TGTGCCAGCAGTATAAGCCCGACATTTTCCGAGCAGTACTTC
CASSISPTFSEQYF
>TRBJ1-2|NA|TRBD1|TRBV30
TGTGCCTGGAGTGGAGGACAGGGCCATGGCTACACCTTC
CAWSGGQGHGYTF
>TRBJ1-2|once|NA|TRBV19
TGTGCCAGTAGTATAGATGACGGGGAGGGAGCGTTCTATGGCTACACCTTC
CASSIDDGEGAFYGYTF
>TRBJ1-2|few|NA|TRBV19
TGTGCCAGTAGTAAACAAGACTATGGCTACACCTTC
CASSKQDYGYTF
>TRBJ2-5|NA|NA|TRBV3-1/TRBV3-2
TGTGCCAGCAGCCTTCCCGGGACACTAGGGAGAGAGACCCAGTACTTC
CASSLPGTLGRETQYF
>TRBJ1-3|NA|NA|TRBV27
TGTGCCAGCAGAACCTTGGACAGAAACACCATATATTTT
CASRTLDRNTIYF
>TRBJ1-1|NA|TRBD1|TRBV29-1
TGCAGCGTTGAATCCCCGGGACAGGGACACACTGAAGCTTTCTTT
CSVESPGQGHTEAFF
>TRBJ1-5|NA|NA|TRBV11-2
TGTGCCAGCAGCTTAGATTCGGGGGGCAATCAGCCCCAGCATTTT
CASSLDSGGNQPQHF
>TRBJ1-6|NA|NA|TRBV18
TGTGCCAGCTCACAATCCCGGACAGAAAATAATTCACCCCTCCACTTT
CASSQSRTENNSPLHF
>TRBJ1-3|NA|NA|TRBV7-9
TGTGCCAGCAGCTTAGGTTCGGGGGGATCGGTGTCTGGAAACACCATATATTTT
CASSLGSGGSVSGNTIYF
>TRBJ2-5|NA|TRBD2|TRBV3-1/TRBV3-2
TGTGCCAGCAGCCAGAGTTGGCTAGCGGGGAAAGAGACCCAGTACTTC
CASSQSWLAGKETQYF
>TRBJ2-7|NA|NA|TRBV18
TGTGCCAGCTCACCACCGGGAAAAGGCGGGAACCACGAGCAGTACTTC
CASSPPGKGGNHEQYF
>TRBJ2-7|NA|NA|TRBV12-5
TGTGCTAGTGGTTTGGTAGTTGATGGGACTGGCAGCTCCTACGAGCAGTACTTC
CASGLVVDGTGSSYEQYF
>TRBJ2-7|few|TRBD2|TRBV4-3
TGCGCCAGCAGCCAAGGGGGGGGTTACGAGCAGTACTTC
CASSQGGGYEQYF
>TRBJ1-3|NA|NA|TRBV21-1
TGTGCCAGCAGCAAAGTCGGGGTAAGATACGGCTCTGGAAACACCATATATTTT
CASSKVGVRYGSGNTIYF
>TRBJ1-1|NA|NA|TRBV30
TGTGCCTGGGTCCGGGCAGGGATAATGAACACTGAAGCTTTCTTT
CAWVRAGIMNTEAFF
>TRBJ1-5|NA|TRBD1|TRBV4-1
TGCGCCAGCAGCCAAGTCGGGACAGCCAGCCCTAGCAATCAGCCCCAGCATTTT
CASSQVGTASPSNQPQHF
>TRBJ2-7|NA|TRBD2|TRBV7-9
TGTGCCAGCAGCCCACCCGGGCTAGCGGACTCCTACGAGCAGTACTTC
CASSPPGLADSYEQYF
>TRBJ2-3|NA|NA|TRBV9
TGTGCCAGCAGCGTGACAACAGGGACAGATACGCAGTATTTT
CASSVTTGTDTQYF
>TRBJ2-7|NA|TRBD2|TRBV18
TGTGCCAGCTCACTGACTAGCGGGAGAGGCTACGAGCAGTACTTC
CASSLTSGRGYEQYF
>TRBJ2-7|NA|TRBD1|TRBV28
TGTGCCAGCAGTTTAGGGGACAGGGTCTCCGAGCAGTACTTC
CASSLGDRVSEQYF
>TRBJ1-5|NA|NA|TRBV18
TGTGCCAGCTCACTGAGCACGGATCAGCCCCAGCATTTT
CASSLSTDQPQHF
>TRBJ1-1|once|TRBD1|TRBV4-1
TGCGCCAGCAGCCAACGGACAGGGTTCGGTGAAGCTTTCTTT
CASSQRTGFGEAFF
>TRBJ2-2|NA|NA|TRBV3-1/TRBV3-2
TGTGCCAGCAGCCAGCAGGGTGGGGAGCTGTTTTTT
CASSQQGGELFF
>TRBJ2-5|NA|TRBD2|TRBV28
TGTGCCACCCACCATGGGGGGGGGTCAGAAGTCCAAGAGACCCAGTACTTC
CATHHGGGSEVQETQYF
>TRBJ2-3|NA|NA|TRBV9
TGTGCCAGCAGCGTAAGGGGGGACAGCGGCGGAGATACGCAGTATTTT
CASSVRGDSGGDTQYF
>TRBJ1-1|NA|TRBD1|TRBV19
TGTGCCAGTAGTATTTCCCGGACAGGGGGCGAGCCTTTCTTT
CASSISRTGGEPFF
>TRBJ1-1|NA|TRBD1|TRBV30
TGTGCCTGGAGTGTACAGGGGGCGGACACTGAAGCTTTCTTT
CAWSVQGADTEAFF
>TRBJ1-1|NA|NA|TRBV28
TGTGCCAGCAGTTTGCCCAGGGACACTGAAGCTTTCTTT
CASSLPRDTEAFF
>TRBJ2-7|NA|TRBD1|TRBV7-2
TGTGCCAGCAGCTTAGGGTGGGCAGGGGGACGCGAGCAGTACTTC
CASSLGWAGGREQYF
>TRBJ2-1|NA|TRBD2|TRBV6-5
TGTGCCAGCGGGAGGGCCCCCTACAATGAGCAGTTCTTC
CASGRAPYNEQFF
>TRBJ2-7|NA|NA|TRBV7-2
TGTGCCAGCAGCTTCGACAGGTGGACCTACGAGCAGTACTTC
CASSFDRWTYEQYF
>TRBJ1-4|NA|TRBD1|TRBV19
TGTGCCAGCCGGGACAGGGGGTGGAGGTCAACTAATGAAAAACTGTTTTTT
CASRDRGWRSTNEKLFF
>TRBJ1-3|few|TRBD1|TRBV11-2
TGTGCCAGCAGCGCCACAGGGGCTGGAAACACCATATATTTT
CASSATGAGNTIYF
>TRBJ1-6|NA|NA|TRBV6-2/TRBV6-3
TGTGCCAGCAGTTACTCGTGGGGGGTCTCCTATAATTCACCCCTCCACTTT
CASSYSWGVSYNSPLHF